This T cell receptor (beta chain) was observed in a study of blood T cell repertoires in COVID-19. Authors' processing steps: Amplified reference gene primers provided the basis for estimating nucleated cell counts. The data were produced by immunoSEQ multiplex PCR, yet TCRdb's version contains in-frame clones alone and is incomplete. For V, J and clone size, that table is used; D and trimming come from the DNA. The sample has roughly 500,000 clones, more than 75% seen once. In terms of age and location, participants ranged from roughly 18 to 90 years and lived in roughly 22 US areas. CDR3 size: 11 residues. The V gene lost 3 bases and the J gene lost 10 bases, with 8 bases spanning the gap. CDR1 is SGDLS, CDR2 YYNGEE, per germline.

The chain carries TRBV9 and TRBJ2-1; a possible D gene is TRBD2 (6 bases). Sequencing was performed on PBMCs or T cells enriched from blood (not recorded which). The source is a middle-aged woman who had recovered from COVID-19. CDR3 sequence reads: CASSAGGEQFF. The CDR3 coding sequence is TGTGCCAGCAGCGCCGGGGGAGAGCAGTTCTTC.